This is a list of T cell receptor beta chains from one sample in a study of shared clonotypes between healthy human individuals. Data came from immunoSEQ multiplex PCR; TCRdb stores just in-frame clones and leaves some out. The sample has about 180,000 clones; over 80% are singletons. Sequenced sample: naive CD4+ T cells sorted from blood. Receptors originate from a woman between 25 and 40 years old in good health. CDR3s include the opening cysteine and the closing phenylalanine or tryptophan. Fields, in order: V gene, CDR3 length, D gene, J gene, CDR3 protein. The D gene is left open where the match is weak.

>TRBV5-1|13|.|TRBJ2-5
CASSLGSTETQYF
>TRBV18|13|.|TRBJ2-2
CASSPENTGELFF
>TRBV28|15|.|TRBJ1-1
CASSLSAPRSTEAFF
>TRBV28|15|.|TRBJ1-4
CASSFLDSSNEKLFF
>TRBV2|23|TRBD2|TRBJ2-7
CASKSPQHSKAGLAGVEWSEQYF
>TRBV10-2|14|TRBD2|TRBJ2-7
CASSDPGRGYEQYF
>TRBV5-1|16|.|TRBJ2-3
CASSGNVGAGADTQYF
>TRBV5-4|15|TRBD1|TRBJ2-7
CASSLPRTGQHEQYF
>TRBV7-2|18|TRBD1|TRBJ1-5
CASSLRDRGFNSNQPQHF
>TRBV6-4|15|TRBD1|TRBJ2-1
CASSPRGTGVGEQFF
>TRBV7-9|15|.|TRBJ2-1
CASSLVAHGGNEQFF
>TRBV18|14|.|TRBJ2-3
CASSPERDFLGQYF
>TRBV25-1|14|.|TRBJ2-5
CASSESPGLGTQYF
>TRBV4-1|14|.|TRBJ2-5
CASSQEGFQETQYF
>TRBV27|16|TRBD2|TRBJ2-7
CASSPIGERGTYEQYF